This is a list of T cell receptor beta chains from one sample in a study of identical twins. From the 5' RACE reads, TCRdb called clonotypes with MiXCR, one entry per CDR3 protein. The repertoire includes 350,000 or so distinct CDR3 sequences, about 9% of them detected once, and 8.5% to 10% sits in the top ten. The sample comprised naive T cells sorted from blood. The receptors stem from a woman aged 50 to 60 in good health. CDR3s include the opening cysteine and the closing phenylalanine or tryptophan. The D gene is left open where the match is weak. Expanded clones are given a class, and other clones once, few, many or no size at all.

-	TRBV4-1	few	TRBJ1-6	TGCGCCAGCAGCCAACTTAACTCTGGTTTAGGTTCACCCCTCCACTTT	CASSQLNSGLGSPLHF
-	TRBV29-1	many	TRBJ2-2	TGCAGCGTTGAAGGCCTCAGCCCCGGGGAGCTGTTTTTT	CSVEGLSPGELFF
-	TRBV12-3/TRBV12-4	many	TRBJ1-1	TGTGCCAGCACCCCTGGATCTCACACTGAAGCTTTCTTT	CASTPGSHTEAFF
-	TRBV20-1	few	TRBJ2-7	TGCAGTGCTAGATGGCGGGGCTCCTACGAGCAGTACTTC	CSARWRGSYEQYF
TRBD1	TRBV6-5	-	TRBJ2-5	TGTGCCAGCAGTTATTGGACAGGGACCCAAGAGACCCAGTACTTC	CASSYWTGTQETQYF
-	TRBV6-5	few	TRBJ2-1	TGTGCCAGCAGTTCTAATCCGAAATGGCACTCCTACAATGAGCAGTTCTTC	CASSSNPKWHSYNEQFF
TRBD2	TRBV4-1	few	TRBJ2-1	TGCGCCAGCAGGACCATAGCGGGAGTCTCCTACAATGAGCAGTTCTTC	CASRTIAGVSYNEQFF
-	TRBV5-1	many	TRBJ1-1	TGCGCCAGCAGCACCGCAAGGAACACTGAAGCTTTCTTT	CASSTARNTEAFF
-	TRBV15	-	TRBJ2-7	TGTGCCACCAGCGGCAATTCCTACGAGCAGTACTTC	CATSGNSYEQYF
-	TRBV1	few	TRBJ2-1	TGCACCAGCAGCCAAGACCCCCACAATGAGCAGTTCTTC	CTSSQDPHNEQFF
-	TRBV6-1	few	TRBJ2-7	TGTGCCAGCAGTGAAGAGAGGGGGATCTACGAGCAGTACTTC	CASSEERGIYEQYF
-	TRBV5-1	-	TRBJ2-1	TGCGCCAGCAGCTTAGGGGTAGGGGAGAAGGTCCCAAATGAGCAGTTCTTC	CASSLGVGEKVPNEQFF
TRBD1	TRBV5-1	-	TRBJ2-1	TGCGCCAGCACGCGTACCAACCTGGGACAGGGGGCCTACAATGAGCAGTTCTTC	CASTRTNLGQGAYNEQFF
-	TRBV6-6	-	TRBJ2-7	TGTGCCAGCCCGTACATATTGGGGGAGCAGTACTTC	CASPYILGEQYF
-	TRBV2	-	TRBJ2-1	TGTGCCAGCAGTGAAGGTACTGACTGGTACAATGAGCAGTTCTTC	CASSEGTDWYNEQFF
-	TRBV29-1	-	TRBJ1-2	TGCAGCGTAGGGACACCAGCTAACTATGGCTACACCTTC	CSVGTPANYGYTF
TRBD1	TRBV15	many	TRBJ1-6	TGTGCCACCAGCAGAGAAAGGGGGCCTTCACCCCTCCACTTT	CATSRERGPSPLHF
TRBD2	TRBV2	few	TRBJ2-1	TGTGCCAGCATCGCTAGCGGGAGGTCTCAGGGACGAAACTCCTACAATGAGCAGTTCTTC	CASIASGRSQGRNSYNEQFF
-	TRBV12-3/TRBV12-4	many	TRBJ2-7	TGTGCCAGCAGTGCCGGGACCCCCTACGAGCAGTACTTC	CASSAGTPYEQYF
-	TRBV27	many	TRBJ1-4	TGTGCCAGCAGTCTCCTAACGGGGGGGCGCGGAAAACTGTTTTTT	CASSLLTGGRGKLFF
-	TRBV5-1	many	TRBJ1-1	TGCGCCAGCAGCTTGGTTAGGGACACTGAAGCTTTCTTT	CASSLVRDTEAFF
-	TRBV7-2	many	TRBJ2-4	TGTGCCCTAAGCCAACCCCAAGTTGGTATTGCCAAAAACATTCAGTACTTC	CALSQPQVGIAKNIQYF
TRBD1	TRBV12-3/TRBV12-4	many	TRBJ1-3	TGTGCCAGCGAATCTAGGACAGGGCTATCTGGAAACACCATATATTTT	CASESRTGLSGNTIYF
TRBD1	TRBV12-3/TRBV12-4	-	TRBJ2-7	TGTGCCAGCACCATAGACAGGGCGGACGAGCAGTACTTC	CASTIDRADEQYF
TRBD2	TRBV28	many	TRBJ2-1	TGTGCCAGCAGTACCGGGAGGTATCAGCAGTTCTTC	CASSTGRYQQFF
-	TRBV5-1	few	TRBJ2-3	TGCGCCAGCAGCTTGGCCTTGAGGGGCGCAGGGGTAAGCACAGATACGCAGTATTTT	CASSLALRGAGVSTDTQYF
-	TRBV5-1	many	TRBJ2-7	TGCGCCAGCAGCCCGCTGGGGGTTCGGCAGTACTTC	CASSPLGVRQYF
-	TRBV27	-	TRBJ2-7	TGTGCCAGCAGTTTAAGTTTTCGAAGTGGGGGATCCTACGAGCAGTACTTC	CASSLSFRSGGSYEQYF
-	TRBV6-5	few	TRBJ2-3	TGTGCCAGCAGTTACTCAGGGACGCTTAGCACAGATACGCAGTATTTT	CASSYSGTLSTDTQYF
-	TRBV5-5	few	TRBJ2-2	TGTGCCAGCAGCTTGTTGGGGACTTCGAACACCGGGGAGCTGTTTTTT	CASSLLGTSNTGELFF
-	TRBV12-3/TRBV12-4	many	TRBJ1-1	TGTGCCAGCAGCGAACCTGGCCGGAAGATTGTTGAAGCTTTCTTT	CASSEPGRKIVEAFF
-	TRBV4-1	few	TRBJ1-2	TGCGCCAGCAGCTATATGGAAGGGGCGGATGGCTACACCTTC	CASSYMEGADGYTF
-	TRBV3-1	many	TRBJ1-3	TGTGCCAGCAGCGAGAGCTCTGGAAACACCATATATTTT	CASSESSGNTIYF
-	TRBV23-1	-	TRBJ2-2	TGCGCCAGCAGTCGGGGGCGATCCTTCTGTATCACCGGGGAGCTGTTTTTT	CASSRGRSFCITGELFF
-	TRBV7-9	-	TRBJ2-1	TGTGCCAGCAGCTCAAAACAGGGACCGGGAAATGAGCAGTTCTTC	CASSSKQGPGNEQFF
-	TRBV9	-	TRBJ2-2	TGTGCCAGCAGCGCCCCATTAGGGAGAAGCGACACCGGGGAGCTGTTTTTT	CASSAPLGRSDTGELFF
-	TRBV11-1	many	TRBJ2-1	TGTGCCAGCAGCCCCGGGAGTCAGGCACCCAATGAGCAGTTCTTC	CASSPGSQAPNEQFF
TRBD2	TRBV6-6	few	TRBJ2-3	TGTGCCAGCAGTTCTCTAGCGGGAGCTTTTGATACGCAGTATTTT	CASSSLAGAFDTQYF
TRBD2	TRBV25-1	many	TRBJ2-7	TGTGCCAGCAGTTCTAGCGGCTCCTACGAGCAGTACTTC	CASSSSGSYEQYF
-	TRBV5-5	-	TRBJ2-7	TGTGCCAGCAGCTTGGCTTTCTCCTACGAGCAGTACTTC	CASSLAFSYEQYF
TRBD2	TRBV29-1	many	TRBJ2-1	TGCAGCGTTGAACTCATGACTAGCGGACCTCCGGGGAATGAGCAGTTCTTC	CSVELMTSGPPGNEQFF
-	TRBV12-3/TRBV12-4	many	TRBJ2-1	TGTGCCAGCAGTTTGGAGGGGCAGGGTCGACGTCCAGGTGAGCAGTTCTTC	CASSLEGQGRRPGEQFF
-	TRBV4-1	-	TRBJ2-3	TGCGCCAGCAGCCCATCACATATAGGGACAACCTGGACCGGCACAGATACGCAGTATTTT	CASSPSHIGTTWTGTDTQYF
TRBD2	TRBV27	-	TRBJ2-1	TGTGCCAGCAGTCAAAAATGGGCGGGGGACAATGAGCAGTTCTTC	CASSQKWAGDNEQFF
-	TRBV5-6	-	TRBJ2-3	TGTGCCAGCAGCTTGGCCGCAGCGGATACGCAGTATTTT	CASSLAAADTQYF
-	TRBV7-9	-	TRBJ2-1	TGTGCCAGCAGCTTAGAAGGGAACCAGCGTAAGCAGTTCTTC	CASSLEGNQRKQFF
-	TRBV5-6	-	TRBJ1-6	TGTGCCAGCAGCTTGGATGATTCACCCCTCCACTTT	CASSLDDSPLHF
-	TRBV10-3	many	TRBJ2-3	TGTGCCATCAGTGGCACCCTTACGCAGTATTTT	CAISGTLTQYF
-	TRBV9	few	TRBJ2-1	TGTGCCAGCAGCGCAGGTCCGGGGGGGACAGTCTCCTACAATGAGCAGTTCTTC	CASSAGPGGTVSYNEQFF
-	TRBV5-1	-	TRBJ2-1	TGCGCCAGCAGCTTATCGAACAATAAGCAGTTCTTC	CASSLSNNKQFF
-	TRBV12-3/TRBV12-4	few	TRBJ2-2	TGTGCCAGCAGTGGCTCCCAGATGGCCGGGGAGCTGTTTTTT	CASSGSQMAGELFF
TRBD1	TRBV9	many	TRBJ1-2	TGTGCCAGCAGCGTAGAGGTAACAGGGGAGGACTATGGCTACACCTTC	CASSVEVTGEDYGYTF
TRBD2	TRBV3-1	-	TRBJ2-5	TGTGCCAGCAGCCAAGATACATCTAGCGGGAGCGAGACCCAGTACTTC	CASSQDTSSGSETQYF
-	TRBV12-3/TRBV12-4	-	TRBJ2-7	-	CASSTSSSYEQYF
TRBD1	TRBV7-2	-	TRBJ2-3	TGTGCCAGCAGCCCAAGACAGGGGGGCAGGACAGATACGCAGTATTTT	CASSPRQGGRTDTQYF
-	TRBV12-3/TRBV12-4	many	TRBJ1-2	TGTGCCAGCAGCCTGGGCTATGGCTACACCTTC	CASSLGYGYTF
-	TRBV29-1	-	TRBJ1-1	TGCAGCGTTGAGATACTCCTTGGTGAAGCTTTCTTT	CSVEILLGEAFF
-	TRBV21-1	few	TRBJ1-3	TGTGCCAGCAGCAAAGTCGAGGGGGCCTCTGGAAACACCATATATTTT	CASSKVEGASGNTIYF
TRBD1	TRBV5-1	many	TRBJ2-1	TGCGCCAGCAGCCAGGGACAGGGATACAATGAGCAGTTCTTC	CASSQGQGYNEQFF
-	TRBV12-3/TRBV12-4	-	TRBJ2-7	TGTGCCAGCAGTTTAGATGCCGGCTACGAGCAGTACTTC	CASSLDAGYEQYF